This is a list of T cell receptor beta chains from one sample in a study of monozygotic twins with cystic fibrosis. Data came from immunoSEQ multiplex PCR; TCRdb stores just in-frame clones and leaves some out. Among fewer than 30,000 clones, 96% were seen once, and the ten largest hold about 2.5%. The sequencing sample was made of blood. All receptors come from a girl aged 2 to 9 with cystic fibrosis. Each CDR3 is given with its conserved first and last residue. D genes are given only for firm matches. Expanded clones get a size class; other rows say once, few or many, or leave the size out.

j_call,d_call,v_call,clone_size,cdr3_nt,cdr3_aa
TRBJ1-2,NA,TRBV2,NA,TGTGCCAGCAGCGCAACTCGGACAGTGATTAACTATGGCTACACCTTC,CASSATRTVINYGYTF
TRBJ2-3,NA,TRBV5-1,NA,TGCGCCAGCAGCGGCCACGGGGAGCGCACAGATACGCAGTATTTT,CASSGHGERTDTQYF
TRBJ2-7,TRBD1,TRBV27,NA,TGTGCCAGCAGACTACTAGGGGACAGCTTAAACTCCTACGAGCAGTACTTC,CASRLLGDSLNSYEQYF
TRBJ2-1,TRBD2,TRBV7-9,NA,TGTGCCAGCAGCCGGACTAGCGGGTACAATGAGCAGTTCTTC,CASSRTSGYNEQFF
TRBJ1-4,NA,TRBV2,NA,TGTGCCAGCAGTGAACTCCGGGAAATAACTAATGAAAAACTGTTTTTT,CASSELREITNEKLFF
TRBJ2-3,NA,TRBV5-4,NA,TGTGCCAGCAGCCCACATGGGGGTCCAGATACGCAGTATTTT,CASSPHGGPDTQYF
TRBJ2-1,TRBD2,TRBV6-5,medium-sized,TGTGCCAGCAGTCTAAGCGGGAGCCCGGGGAATGAGCAGTTCTTC,CASSLSGSPGNEQFF
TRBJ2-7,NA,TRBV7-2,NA,TGTGCCAGCAGTCCCCTTCCCGGGACGATTTACGAGCAGTACTTC,CASSPLPGTIYEQYF
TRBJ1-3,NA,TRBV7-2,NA,TGTGCCAGCATCCCCGGCGATAGAATGGCAAACACCATATATTTT,CASIPGDRMANTIYF
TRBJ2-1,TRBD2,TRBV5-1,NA,TGCGCCAGCAGCTCGGCGGGGAGGGCTGAGCAGTTCTTC,CASSSAGRAEQFF
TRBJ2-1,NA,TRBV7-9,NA,TGTGCCAGCAGCTTAGTGGGCAGGGGAAGCTCCTACAATGAGCAGTTCTTC,CASSLVGRGSSYNEQFF
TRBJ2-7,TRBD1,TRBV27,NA,TGTGCCAGCAGTGCCTACAGGGGGCTCTACGAGCAGTACTTC,CASSAYRGLYEQYF
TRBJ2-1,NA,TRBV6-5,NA,TGTGCCAGCAGTCTGGACACGAGCTCCTACAATGAGCAGTTCTTC,CASSLDTSSYNEQFF
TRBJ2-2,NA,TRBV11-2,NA,TGTGCCAGCCGGCAGGGCCGGAACACCGGGGAGCTGTTTTTT,CASRQGRNTGELFF
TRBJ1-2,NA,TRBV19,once,TGTGCCAGTAGTATGAGGGGAGGAGATGGCTACACCTTC,CASSMRGGDGYTF
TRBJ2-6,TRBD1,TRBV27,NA,TGTGCCAGCAGTTTAGGGACAGGGAGTGGGGCCAACGTCCTGACTTTC,CASSLGTGSGANVLTF
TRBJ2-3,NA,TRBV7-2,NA,TGTGCCAGCAGCTTAAATGTCCCGGCCCGAGCAGATACGCAGTATTTT,CASSLNVPARADTQYF
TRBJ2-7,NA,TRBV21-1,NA,TGTGCCAGCAGCAAGGACACTTCCTACGAGCAGTACTTC,CASSKDTSYEQYF
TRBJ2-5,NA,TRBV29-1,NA,TGCAGCGTTGAGAACCCGTCTAGTGTAAAAGAGACCCAGTACTTC,CSVENPSSVKETQYF
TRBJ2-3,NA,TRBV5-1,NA,TGCGCCAGCAGCTTGGTCGGAGAGGCAGATACGCAGTATTTT,CASSLVGEADTQYF
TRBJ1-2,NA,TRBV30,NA,TGTGCCTGCATTCCAGGGGATGGCTACACCTTC,CACIPGDGYTF
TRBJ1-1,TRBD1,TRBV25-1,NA,TGTGCCAGCTCAGACAGGGTGAGGGCTGAAGCTTTCTTT,CASSDRVRAEAFF
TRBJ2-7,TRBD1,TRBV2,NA,TGTGCCAGCAACCAGGGGGCGCCCCCCTACGAGCAGTACTTC,CASNQGAPPYEQYF
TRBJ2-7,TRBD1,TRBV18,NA,TGTGCCAGCTCACACCCCGGGACAGGACCCTACGAGCAGTACTTC,CASSHPGTGPYEQYF
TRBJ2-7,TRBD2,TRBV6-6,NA,TGTGCCACTACGGGACTAGCGGGACCCGAGCAGTACTTC,CATTGLAGPEQYF
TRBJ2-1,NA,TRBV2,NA,TGTGCCAGCAGTGGGGACTCCTACAATGAGCAGTTCTTC,CASSGDSYNEQFF
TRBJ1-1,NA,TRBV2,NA,TGTGCCAGCAGTGGGCCGGGGATGAACACTGAAGCTTTCTTT,CASSGPGMNTEAFF
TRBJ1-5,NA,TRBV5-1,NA,TGCGCCAGCAGCTTATTACCCAATCAGCCCCAGCATTTT,CASSLLPNQPQHF
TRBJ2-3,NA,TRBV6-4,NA,TGTGCCAGCAGTGACTCGGGGGAGCCAGATACGCAGTATTTT,CASSDSGEPDTQYF
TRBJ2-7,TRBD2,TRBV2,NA,TGTGCCAGCAGCCCGTTAGCGGGAGGGCCCTACGAGCAGTACTTC,CASSPLAGGPYEQYF
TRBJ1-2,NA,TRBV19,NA,TGTGCCAGTGGCCCCGACAGGCTGCCCTCTAACTATGGCTACACCTTC,CASGPDRLPSNYGYTF
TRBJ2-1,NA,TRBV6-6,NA,TGTGCCAGCAAACGAGGACCACTGAGCTCCTACAATGAGCAGTTCTTC,CASKRGPLSSYNEQFF
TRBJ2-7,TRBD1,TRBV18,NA,TGTGCCAGCTCACCTTCCCGGACAGGGGCCTACGAGCAGTACTTC,CASSPSRTGAYEQYF
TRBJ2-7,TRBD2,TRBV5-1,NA,TGCGCCAGCAGCTCCGGGACTAGCGGGGCCTCCTACGAGCAGTACTTC,CASSSGTSGASYEQYF
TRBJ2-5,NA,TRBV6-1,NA,TGTGCCAGCAGCCTCGAAGGGGAGACCCAGTACTTC,CASSLEGETQYF
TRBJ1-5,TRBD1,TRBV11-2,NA,TGTGCCAGCAGCTTAGCAATTGTGGGACAGGGGCCGGATCAGCCCCAGCATTTT,CASSLAIVGQGPDQPQHF
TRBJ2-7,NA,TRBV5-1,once,TGCGCCAGCAGTCGTGATGTGGGTTTCTACGAGCAGTACTTC,CASSRDVGFYEQYF
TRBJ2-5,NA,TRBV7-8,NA,TGTGCCAGCAGCTTCTGGGCCCGCTCAGAGGAGACCCAGTACTTC,CASSFWARSEETQYF
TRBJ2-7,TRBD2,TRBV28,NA,TGTGCCAGCAGTTTTATAGAGTCTAGCGGGAGGGCCGTATACGAGCAGTACTTC,CASSFIESSGRAVYEQYF
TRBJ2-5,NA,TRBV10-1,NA,TGCGCCAGCAGTGACCCTCGAGGAGGGGGCGATGGTAGAGAGACCCAGTACTTC,CASSDPRGGGDGRETQYF
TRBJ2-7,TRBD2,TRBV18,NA,TGTGCCAGCTCACCCGGACTAGCGGGAGGAAATGAGCAGTACTTC,CASSPGLAGGNEQYF
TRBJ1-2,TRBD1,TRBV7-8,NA,TGTGCCAGCAGCGGCCGGGACAGCGGCTACACCTTC,CASSGRDSGYTF
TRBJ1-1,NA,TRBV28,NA,TGTGCCAGCAGTCGACCAGGGCTCGGAGGGACTGAAGCTTTCTTT,CASSRPGLGGTEAFF
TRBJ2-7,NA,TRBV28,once,TGTGCCAGCACGACGGTCAACGGTTACTACGAGCAGTACTTC,CASTTVNGYYEQYF
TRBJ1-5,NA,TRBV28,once,TGTGCCATCCAACGGTCAGTTGATCAGCCCCAGCATTTT,CAIQRSVDQPQHF
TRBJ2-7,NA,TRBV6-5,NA,TGTGCCAGCTCTGGGGGGTACTACGAGCAGTACTTC,CASSGGYYEQYF